Detailed here is one T cell receptor beta chain. The source of the sample is a study of shared clonotypes between healthy human individuals. In the naive CD8 group, cells lacked CD45RO and were positively selected for CCR7, so terminally differentiated effector memory CD45RA+ cells were left out. The CDR3 extends over 16 amino acids. Trimming removed 1 base at V and 4 bases at J, with 14 bases between. Germline V CDR1 and CDR2: MDHEN, SYDVKM. Profiled with immunoSEQ multiplex PCR; TCRdb holds only in-frame clones, not every one. Seen here are millions of clones, about 92% observed once, and the top ten hold under 2%.

The sample taken for sequencing was naive CD8+ T cells from PBMCs. The V call is TRBV28, the J call TRBJ2-1; tentative D call: TRBD2 (6 bases). The clonotype comes from a man between 18 and 29 years old in good health. Some clones in this sample may be carry-over from other donors' samples. CDR3 DNA: TGTGCCAGCAGTTTATACCCCGAGGGACTTTACAATGAGCAGTTCTTC. Its translation: CASSLYPEGLYNEQFF.